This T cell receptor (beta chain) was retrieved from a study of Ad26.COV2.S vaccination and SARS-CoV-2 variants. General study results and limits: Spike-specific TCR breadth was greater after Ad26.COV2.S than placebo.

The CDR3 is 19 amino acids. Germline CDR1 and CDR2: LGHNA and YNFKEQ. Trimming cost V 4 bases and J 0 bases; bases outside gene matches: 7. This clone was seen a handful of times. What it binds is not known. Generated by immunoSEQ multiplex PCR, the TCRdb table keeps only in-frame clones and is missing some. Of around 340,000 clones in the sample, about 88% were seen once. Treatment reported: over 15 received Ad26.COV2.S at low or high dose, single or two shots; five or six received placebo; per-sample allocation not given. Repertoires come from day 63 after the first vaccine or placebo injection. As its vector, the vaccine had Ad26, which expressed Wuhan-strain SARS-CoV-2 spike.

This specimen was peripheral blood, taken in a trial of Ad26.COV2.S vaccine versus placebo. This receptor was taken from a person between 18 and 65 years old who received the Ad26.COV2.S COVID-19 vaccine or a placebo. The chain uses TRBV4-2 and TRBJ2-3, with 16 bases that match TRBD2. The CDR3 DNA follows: TGTGCCAGCAGCCCGCTAGGGACTAGCGGGGGGGCCAGCACAGATACGCAGTATTTT. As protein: CASSPLGTSGGASTDTQYF.